This TCR beta chain was identified in a study of blood T cell repertoires in COVID-19. Study-wide background: Samples representing acute and convalescent COVID-19 were sourced from the United States, Italy and Spain.

The germline V gene encodes CDR1 GTSNPN and CDR2 SVGIG (reference sequence). The length of the CDR3 is 14 residues. V lost 2 bases to trimming and J lost 6 bases, with 16 bases between them. This table comes from immunoSEQ multiplex PCR, and its TCRdb copy is limited to in-frame clones, with some not included. The sample records a few hundred thousand clones, around 85% being singletons. Source material: peripheral blood. The rearrangement uses TRBV30 and TRBJ1-2; no firm D call. This TCR came from a human donor with COVID-19, enrolled during active disease. The donor label of this sample is uncertain. CDR3 DNA: TGTGCCTGGAGTAGTGGAGACCCGGCAAATGGCTACACCTTC. Its translation is CAWSSGDPANGYTF.